A selection of T cell receptor beta chains follows, all from one sample in a study of blood T cell repertoires in COVID-19. Repertoires were generated with immunoSEQ multiplex PCR, while TCRdb's copy carries only in-frame clones and drops some. The data contain 85,000 to 120,000 clones, roughly four fifths of them seen just once; the ten biggest clones take up 6.2%. Sequencing was carried out using peripheral blood. These TCRs come from a man older than 75 with COVID-19, enrolled during active disease. Both conserved end residues are part of each CDR3. A clone size is listed for some rows: how often the clone was seen (once, few, many), or a class if it is expanded.

cdr3_length	v_call	j_call	clone_size	cdr3_aa
14	TRBV9	TRBJ2-1	-	CASSPTGSNNEQFF
13	TRBV12-3/TRBV12-4	TRBJ1-1	-	CASTLRVNTEAFF
16	TRBV28	TRBJ1-2	-	CASTPPGQAFNYGYTF
13	TRBV3-1/TRBV3-2	TRBJ2-7	-	CASSPPGSYEQYF
19	TRBV19	TRBJ2-2	few	CAGTPGQINGGAGTGELFF
16	TRBV7-2	TRBJ1-2	-	CASSLAGAGQGIYYTF
14	TRBV5-5	TRBJ1-4	-	CASSLWATNEKLFF
16	TRBV5-6	TRBJ2-3	-	CASSAGTGYLTDTQYF
14	TRBV5-6	TRBJ1-4	-	CASSAGAFNEKLFF
13	TRBV28	TRBJ1-1	-	CASITFTGTEAFF
13	TRBV28	TRBJ2-2	once	CASSQGGTGELFF
15	TRBV6-5	TRBJ2-7	-	CASSFSGTGVYEQYF
15	TRBV19	TRBJ2-5	-	CASSLTSGWGETQYF
12	TRBV6-5	TRBJ2-1	once	CASSSEDNEQFF
11	TRBV20-1	TRBJ1-1	-	CSARDYTEAFF
13	TRBV7-9	TRBJ2-5	-	CASSQGYQETQYF
15	TRBV7-8	TRBJ2-1	-	CASSPRGGRTGEQFF
10	TRBV28	TRBJ1-6	few	CAAGSSPLHF
14	TRBV5-4	TRBJ1-2	-	CASSPGQDNYGYTF
14	TRBV19	TRBJ2-2	-	CASSVSANTGELFF
16	TRBV28	TRBJ1-6	once	CASSLGGGTNYSPLHF
13	TRBV10-3	TRBJ2-1	-	CAISEGGYNEQFF
17	TRBV9	TRBJ2-3	-	CASSASGTSGSGDTQYF
17	TRBV5-4	TRBJ1-3	-	CASSLGPPEISGNTIYF
15	TRBV4-1	TRBJ2-7	few	CASSPLARGLYEQYF
15	TRBV5-4	TRBJ2-1	-	CASSLGASGSYEQFF
12	TRBV12-3/TRBV12-4	TRBJ2-3	-	CASSLSPAAQYF
13	TRBV5-1	TRBJ2-2	once	CASSRDFEGELFF
13	TRBV6-6	TRBJ2-7	-	CASSPGPTYEQYF
16	TRBV28	TRBJ1-2	once	CASSPLGGTGENGYTF
13	TRBV18	TRBJ1-1	-	CASTQGRSTEAFF
16	TRBV7-8	TRBJ2-2	-	CASSFIGGSNTGELFF